Described below is a single TCR beta chain sequence and its context. The protocol was immunoSEQ multiplex PCR, while the TCRdb copy is restricted to in-frame clones and leaves out a portion. Here the sample spans about 2 million clones, 90% to 95% being singletons. This sample stems from a study of shared clonotypes between healthy human individuals. The V end lost 1 base, the J end lost 10 bases, and 5 bases lay between the germline ends. The CDR3 has 11 amino acids. Germline values: CDR1 SEHNR, CDR2 FQNEAQ (reference sequence). The clonotype was recovered from a man aged 18 to 30 in good health. The chain has TRBV7-9 and TRBJ2-1; D is undetermined. Sequencing used naive CD4+ T cells sorted from blood. Regarding subset: CD45RA+ positively selected. Here the CDR3 reads CASSLGREQFF. The DNA for the CDR3 is TGTGCCAGCAGCTTAGGTAGGGAGCAGTTCTTC.